This T cell receptor beta chain was profiled in a study of OX40 agonist ivuxolimab in advanced cancers. As for the study in general: The patients' treatment was ivuxolimab, an agonistic anti-OX40 (CD134) antibody. Three patients got partial responses; one had hepatocellular carcinoma and two had cutaneous melanoma.

Findings and limits, study-wide: Expanded clones tended on average to be more numerous among CD8+ T cells than CD4+. CD4+ and CD8+ blood T cells expanded clonally by week 6 at 0.1 to 3.0 mg/kg.

The CDR3 is 15 amino acids. Looked up from germline, CDR1 is SGHTS and CDR2 is YDEGEE. Trimming took off 2 bases at V and 8 bases at J, with 17 bases between the two ends. Sequencing used immunoSEQ multiplex PCR; TCRdb keeps in-frame clones, though not all of them. The repertoire has about 70,000 clones, 70% to 90% of them found once; the top ten carry approximately 2.1%. To note about this clone: Its specificity is not known.

Here the sequenced sample was CD4+ or CD8+ T cells sorted from blood, taken in a trial of the OX40 agonist ivuxolimab. The receptor was derived from an adult with an advanced solid tumor such as melanoma, head and neck, liver or kidney cancer. The V and J genes are TRBV5-8 and TRBJ2-1; the D call may be TRBD1 or TRBD2 (5 bases each). This chain's CDR3 is CASSFEGSPGDEQFF. CDR3 bases: TGTGCCAGCAGCTTCGAGGGGTCCCCCGGGGATGAGCAGTTCTTC.